Listed below are T cell receptor beta chains from one sample, sequenced in a study of human T cells and chemical hapten exposure. TCRdb fed the RACE reads into MiXCR, producing one record per CDR3 protein. The table lists some 380,000 distinct CDR3 sequences, more than 4.5% of them singletons. The specimen comprised whole blood, sampled in connection with sensitization to the hapten diphenylcyclopropenone (DPC). These receptor sequences come from a woman in her 50s with alopecia areata. Some clones in this sample may be carry-over from other donors' samples. Both conserved end residues are part of each CDR3. A D gene is named only where the DNA matches it firmly. Not every row has a clone size; where given, it reads once, few, many or a size class.

D gene: .
clone size: many
J gene: TRBJ2-7
V gene: TRBV24-1
CDR3 DNA: TGTGCCACCAGTGAGGGAACCGCAAGAGAGCAGTACTTC
CDR3 protein: CATSEGTAREQYF

D gene: .
clone size: few
J gene: TRBJ2-5
V gene: TRBV2
CDR3 DNA: TGTGCCAGCAGCCGGGTCCCCGAGTACTTC
CDR3 protein: CASSRVPEYF

D gene: TRBD2
clone size: .
J gene: TRBJ2-5
V gene: TRBV7-2
CDR3 DNA: TGTGCCAGCAGCCCCAATCGACTAGCGGGGGGGACCCAGTACTTC
CDR3 protein: CASSPNRLAGGTQYF

D gene: TRBD2
clone size: .
J gene: TRBJ2-1
V gene: TRBV5-6
CDR3 DNA: TGTGCCAGCACCCTACTAGCGGGAGTTAATGAGCAGTTCTTC
CDR3 protein: CASTLLAGVNEQFF

D gene: TRBD1
clone size: .
J gene: TRBJ2-1
V gene: TRBV7-9
CDR3 DNA: TGTGCCAGCAGCCCAATGAGGGGGACAGGGGCAAACAATGAGCAGTTCTTC
CDR3 protein: CASSPMRGTGANNEQFF

D gene: .
clone size: few
J gene: TRBJ2-3
V gene: TRBV11-1
CDR3 DNA: TGTGCCAGCAGCAGCAGGAAAAGTAGCACAGATACGCAGTATTTT
CDR3 protein: CASSSRKSSTDTQYF

D gene: TRBD1
clone size: many
J gene: TRBJ2-1
V gene: TRBV29-1
CDR3 DNA: TGCAGCGTTGTGTTAGCCGAGGGGGCGAATGAGCAGTTCTTC
CDR3 protein: CSVVLAEGANEQFF

D gene: TRBD2
clone size: many
J gene: TRBJ2-2
V gene: TRBV28
CDR3 DNA: TGTGCCAGCAGTTCCTGGACTAGCGGGCTAAACACCGGGGAGCTGTTTTTT
CDR3 protein: CASSSWTSGLNTGELFF

D gene: .
clone size: .
J gene: TRBJ2-3
V gene: TRBV2
CDR3 DNA: TGTGCCAGCAGTGCTTTGAGGGAAAGTTTGACGCAGTATTTT
CDR3 protein: CASSALRESLTQYF

D gene: .
clone size: many
J gene: TRBJ1-1
V gene: TRBV12-3/TRBV12-4
CDR3 DNA: TGTGCCAGCAGTTTAGGAATAACTGAAGCTTTCTTT
CDR3 protein: CASSLGITEAFF

D gene: TRBD1
clone size: many
J gene: TRBJ1-1
V gene: TRBV29-1
CDR3 DNA: TGCAGCGTGCGCCGGGACAGGGGGCTCGAAGCTTTCTTT
CDR3 protein: CSVRRDRGLEAFF

D gene: .
clone size: many
J gene: TRBJ2-7
V gene: TRBV23-1
CDR3 DNA: TGCGCCAGCAGTCAAAGGGAACAGTACTTC
CDR3 protein: CASSQREQYF

D gene: TRBD1
clone size: many
J gene: TRBJ1-1
V gene: TRBV11-2
CDR3 DNA: TGTGCCAGCAGCATCGGACAGGGGAAAGCTTTCTTT
CDR3 protein: CASSIGQGKAFF

D gene: TRBD2
clone size: many
J gene: TRBJ2-1
V gene: TRBV7-2
CDR3 DNA: TGTGCCAGCAGCTTTCCACTAGCGGGTTCCTACAATGAGCAGTTCTTC
CDR3 protein: CASSFPLAGSYNEQFF

D gene: .
clone size: .
J gene: TRBJ1-2
V gene: TRBV20-1
CDR3 DNA: TGCAGTGCTAGTAGGGGAGCCGTGGATGGCTACACCTTC
CDR3 protein: CSASRGAVDGYTF